This T cell receptor beta chain was recorded in a study of molecular identifiers for immune sequencing clone quantification (dated by TCRdb to the late 2010s). About the full investigation: For a replicate experiment, RNA from roughly 20,000 or 100,000 naive CD8 T cells was divided into five aliquots, and four of the five aliquots were sequenced. The study was a methods study using CD8 T cells to benchmark molecular-identifier clustering-based TCR repertoire sequencing (MIDCIRS) and TCR RNA copy counting.

This clonotype has at least ten counts. Its antigen has not been determined. Base qualities are not at hand, and no much larger clone is one base apart. Library prep was done by PCR. The instrument given in TCRdb is Illumina MiSeq. Purification of total RNA was performed with the Qiagen AllPrep DNA/RNA kit. Before analysis, reads from multiple sequencing runs of the same library were pooled. In the paper's pipeline: Reads were retained only if an exact TCR constant sequence was present, and the retained reads were trimmed to 150 nt and grouped according to their 12-nt molecular barcodes. Within each barcode group, reads were sub-clustered at a 15% Levenshtein threshold, and quality-weighted consensus sequences were built per RNA molecule. Non-functional sequences were excluded, and lower-count sequences lying one edit away from another sequence were also excluded. Barcode sub-clusters with fewer than 20% of the maximum read count were removed, based on fitting two negative binomial distributions. The public reads were reprocessed in TCRdb via fastp at Q25 and MiXCR, keeping in-frame beta chains. Rows with a matching CDR3 protein are joined into one entry that keeps the most common DNA and genes. V and J calls and clone size were set by TCRdb, not the authors. This sample is represented by about 36,000 distinct CDR3 sequences; about a fifth of them were singletons. The ten largest clonotypes hold roughly 7.3% of the sample.

On a BD FACSAria II, naive CD8 T cells were FACS-sorted as CD8+CD4-CCR7+CD45RA+ and collected into RLT Plus buffer. To compare sensitivity, a portion of the naive CD8 T cell RNA was divided evenly between MIDCIRS and a Smart-seq2-style 5'RACE protocol. CD8 T cells were enriched using RosetteSep CD8+ T Cell Enrichment Cocktail and Ficoll-Paque, and the enriched cells then underwent ACK red cell lysis. Taken from the germline V gene, the CDR1 and CDR2 loops are WSHSY and SAAADI. V sheds 8 bases and J sheds 0 bases, leaving 4 bases between their ends. Taken from cysteine to phenylalanine, the CDR3 has 11 residues. Only the CDR3 DNA stays, 33 bases, in frame from base 1. General study outcomes and caveats: When barcode sub-clustering was omitted, TCR diversity was inflated by chimeric consensus sequences, with chimeras reaching as high as 47%. Modeling gave about 3 recovered TCR RNA copies per cell versus about 10 by digital PCR, implying around 31% capture efficiency. In CMV-specific effector cells, clones with more than 20 RNA copies accounted for over 97% of molecules, whereas in naive cells such clones accounted for under 1%. Spiked-in Jurkat TCR RNA equivalent to a single cell was reported to be detectable even among 850,000 to 1,000,000 naive CD8 T cells. Highly expanded clone sizes could be underestimated because identical TCR molecules may share a barcode.

Recombination connected TRBV10-2 to TRBJ1-1, with the D gene too uncertain to name. The TCR originated in a human donor in good health. Some libraries in this study had Jurkat cell RNA spiked in. The sample consisted of naive CD8+ T cells from blood, with Jurkat cell RNA spiked in. The sample's cell subset or site label, decoded: FACS-sorted CD8+CD4-CCR7+CD45RA+ naive T cells. The CDR3 region has the sequence CASGLNTEAFF. The nucleotides are TGCGCCAGCGGTCTGAACACTGAAGCTTTCTTT.